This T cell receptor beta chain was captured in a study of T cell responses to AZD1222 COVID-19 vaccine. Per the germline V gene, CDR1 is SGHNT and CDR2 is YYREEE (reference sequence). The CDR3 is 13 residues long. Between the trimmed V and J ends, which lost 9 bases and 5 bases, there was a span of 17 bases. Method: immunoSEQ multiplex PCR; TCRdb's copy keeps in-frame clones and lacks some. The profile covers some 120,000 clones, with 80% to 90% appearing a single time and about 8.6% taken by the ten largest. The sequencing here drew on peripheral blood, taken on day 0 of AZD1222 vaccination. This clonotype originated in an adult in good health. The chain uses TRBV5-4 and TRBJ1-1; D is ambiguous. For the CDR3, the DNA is TGTGCCACGCAAAGCCAATCGGGGACTGAAGCTTTCTTT. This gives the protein CATQSQSGTEAFF.